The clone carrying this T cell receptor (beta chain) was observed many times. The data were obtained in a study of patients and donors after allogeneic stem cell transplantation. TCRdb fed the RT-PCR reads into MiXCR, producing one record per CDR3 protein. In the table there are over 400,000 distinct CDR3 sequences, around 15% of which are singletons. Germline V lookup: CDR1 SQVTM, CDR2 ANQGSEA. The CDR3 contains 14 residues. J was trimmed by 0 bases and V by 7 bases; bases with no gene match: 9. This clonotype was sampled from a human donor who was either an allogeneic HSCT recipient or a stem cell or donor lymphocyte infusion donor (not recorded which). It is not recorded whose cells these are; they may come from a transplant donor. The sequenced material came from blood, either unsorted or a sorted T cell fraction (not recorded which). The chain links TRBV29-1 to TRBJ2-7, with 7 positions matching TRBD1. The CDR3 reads CSAARTGSSYEQYF. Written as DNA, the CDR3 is TGCAGCGCTGCAAGGACAGGTAGCTCCTACGAGCAGTACTTC.